A selection of T cell receptor beta chains follows, all from one sample in a study of ipilimumab plus nivolumab after autologous stem cell transplantation. The assay was immunoSEQ multiplex PCR, and TCRdb's table has in-frame clones only and misses some. The sample carries 6,300 or so clones, 85% to 90% recorded once. The sample was PBMCs, taken in a trial of ipilimumab plus nivolumab as post-transplant consolidation. The receptors shown here come from a female donor with multiple myeloma. Each CDR3 is given with its conserved first and last residue. Each record gives: J gene, D gene, clone size, CDR3 length, V gene, CDR3 DNA, CDR3 protein. The D gene is left open where the match is weak. Clone size, where shown, is once, few, many, or a class for clones that have expanded.

J gene: TRBJ2-2
D gene: NA
clone size: NA
CDR3 length: 14
V gene: TRBV13
CDR3 DNA: TGTGCCAGCAGCTTAAATCCAGAGACCGGGGAGCTGTTTTTT
CDR3 protein: CASSLNPETGELFF

J gene: TRBJ2-7
D gene: NA
clone size: NA
CDR3 length: 13
V gene: TRBV4-2
CDR3 DNA: TGTGCCAGCAGCCATACCAGCGGCTACGAGCAGTACTTC
CDR3 protein: CASSHTSGYEQYF

J gene: TRBJ2-7
D gene: NA
clone size: NA
CDR3 length: 14
V gene: TRBV5-4
CDR3 DNA: TGTGCCAGCAGCCTGGACAGTAACTCCTACGAGCAGTACTTC
CDR3 protein: CASSLDSNSYEQYF

J gene: TRBJ2-4
D gene: NA
clone size: few
CDR3 length: 12
V gene: TRBV19
CDR3 DNA: TGTGCCAGTAGTATCGGTCGTGAGATTCAGTACTTC
CDR3 protein: CASSIGREIQYF

J gene: TRBJ1-2
D gene: NA
clone size: NA
CDR3 length: 15
V gene: TRBV4-1
CDR3 DNA: TGCGCCAGCAGCCAAGGTGGCCTTGATCACTATGGCTACACCTTC
CDR3 protein: CASSQGGLDHYGYTF

J gene: TRBJ1-1
D gene: TRBD1
clone size: NA
CDR3 length: 15
V gene: TRBV28
CDR3 DNA: TGTGCCAGCAGCCAACAGGGACAGGGAATAACTGAAGCTTTCTTT
CDR3 protein: CASSQQGQGITEAFF

J gene: TRBJ2-1
D gene: TRBD1
clone size: once
CDR3 length: 15
V gene: TRBV27
CDR3 DNA: TGTGCCAGCAGTATCCCAAAAGGGACAGGCAATGAGCAGTTCTTC
CDR3 protein: CASSIPKGTGNEQFF

J gene: TRBJ1-4
D gene: NA
clone size: once
CDR3 length: 15
V gene: TRBV10-3
CDR3 DNA: TGTGCCATCAGTACGGGCCGAGAAGTGGATGAAAAACTGTTTTTT
CDR3 protein: CAISTGREVDEKLFF

J gene: TRBJ2-2
D gene: NA
clone size: NA
CDR3 length: 15
V gene: TRBV27
CDR3 DNA: TGTGCCAGCAGTTTGATTAGAGGGTACACCGGGGAGCTGTTTTTT
CDR3 protein: CASSLIRGYTGELFF

J gene: TRBJ2-5
D gene: NA
clone size: once
CDR3 length: 13
V gene: TRBV5-5
CDR3 DNA: TGTGCCAGCAGCTTGGACCCAGATAGGACCCAGTACTTC
CDR3 protein: CASSLDPDRTQYF

J gene: TRBJ2-3
D gene: TRBD1
clone size: few
CDR3 length: 16
V gene: TRBV15
CDR3 DNA: TGTGCCACCAGTATAAGGGACAGGGGTCCCACAGATACGCAGTATTTT
CDR3 protein: CATSIRDRGPTDTQYF

J gene: TRBJ2-6
D gene: NA
clone size: NA
CDR3 length: 15
V gene: TRBV6-6
CDR3 DNA: TGTGCCAGCAGGAACAGGGTTCCGGGGGCCAACGTCCTGACTTTC
CDR3 protein: CASRNRVPGANVLTF

J gene: TRBJ2-5
D gene: TRBD2
clone size: NA
CDR3 length: 15
V gene: TRBV27
CDR3 DNA: TGTGCCAGCAGCAGGACTAGCGGGGGACAAGAGACCCAGTACTTC
CDR3 protein: CASSRTSGGQETQYF

J gene: TRBJ2-3
D gene: NA
clone size: NA
CDR3 length: 15
V gene: TRBV6-1
CDR3 DNA: TGTGCCAGCAGTCCTACGAGGGGCAAGGCAGATACGCAGTATTTT
CDR3 protein: CASSPTRGKADTQYF

J gene: TRBJ1-2
D gene: TRBD1
clone size: NA
CDR3 length: 18
V gene: TRBV27
CDR3 DNA: TGTGCCAGCAGCCGATACTCCGGGACAGGGGGCGCGGCTTATGGCTACACCTTC
CDR3 protein: CASSRYSGTGGAAYGYTF

J gene: TRBJ1-1
D gene: NA
clone size: NA
CDR3 length: 12
V gene: TRBV6-5
CDR3 DNA: TGTGCCAGCCAGGGGATGAACACTGAAGCTTTCTTT
CDR3 protein: CASQGMNTEAFF

J gene: TRBJ2-7
D gene: TRBD2
clone size: once
CDR3 length: 16
V gene: TRBV4-1
CDR3 DNA: TGCGCCAGCAGCCCGTCGGTCGGGGGAGGGCCGGGAGAGCAGTACTTC
CDR3 protein: CASSPSVGGGPGEQYF

J gene: TRBJ2-2
D gene: TRBD2
clone size: NA
CDR3 length: 20
V gene: TRBV5-4
CDR3 DNA: TGTGCCAGCAGCCCGGGACTTCCCGCCAGGGCTAGCGGGAGGACCGGGGAGCTGTTTTTT
CDR3 protein: CASSPGLPARASGRTGELFF

J gene: TRBJ2-7
D gene: NA
clone size: NA
CDR3 length: 14
V gene: TRBV5-4
CDR3 DNA: TGTGCCAGCAGCCAAGTAGGGTCGGGGGCCGAGCAGTACTTC
CDR3 protein: CASSQVGSGAEQYF

J gene: TRBJ1-1
D gene: TRBD1
clone size: NA
CDR3 length: 12
V gene: TRBV29-1
CDR3 DNA: TGCAGCTCTGAGGGGACAGGGCGAGGGGCTTTCTTT
CDR3 protein: CSSEGTGRGAFF

J gene: TRBJ2-3
D gene: TRBD2
clone size: NA
CDR3 length: 15
V gene: TRBV5-5
CDR3 DNA: TGTGCCAGCAGCCCGCAGGGACTAGCTCCAGATACGCAGTATTTT
CDR3 protein: CASSPQGLAPDTQYF

J gene: TRBJ2-3
D gene: TRBD2
clone size: NA
CDR3 length: 16
V gene: TRBV7-2
CDR3 DNA: TGTGCCAGCAGGACCGGGCTAGCGGGAGGCACAGATACGCAGTATTTT
CDR3 protein: CASRTGLAGGTDTQYF

J gene: TRBJ1-6
D gene: TRBD1
clone size: NA
CDR3 length: 16
V gene: TRBV28
CDR3 DNA: TGTGCCAGCAGTTGGGGGGACAGCTCCTATAATTCACCCCTCCACTTT
CDR3 protein: CASSWGDSSYNSPLHF

J gene: TRBJ2-7
D gene: TRBD1
clone size: NA
CDR3 length: 13
V gene: TRBV18
CDR3 DNA: TGTGCCAGCGGAATGACAGGGCGAAACGAGCAGTACTTC
CDR3 protein: CASGMTGRNEQYF

J gene: TRBJ1-2
D gene: NA
clone size: NA
CDR3 length: 13
V gene: TRBV7-8
CDR3 DNA: TGTGCCAGCAGCTTTGAAGGGGGCTATGGCTACACCTTC
CDR3 protein: CASSFEGGYGYTF

J gene: TRBJ1-3
D gene: TRBD1
clone size: NA
CDR3 length: 14
V gene: TRBV2
CDR3 DNA: TGTGCCAGCAGGGAAAGACAGGGTGTGGACACCATATATTTT
CDR3 protein: CASRERQGVDTIYF

J gene: TRBJ2-7
D gene: TRBD1
clone size: NA
CDR3 length: 13
V gene: TRBV28
CDR3 DNA: TGTGCCAGTGGAACAGGGGCCGGCGTCGAGCAGTACTTC
CDR3 protein: CASGTGAGVEQYF

J gene: TRBJ2-7
D gene: TRBD2
clone size: NA
CDR3 length: 15
V gene: TRBV6-5
CDR3 DNA: TGTGCCAGCAGTTCGGCCAGCGGGAGCATTAACGAGCAGTACTTC
CDR3 protein: CASSSASGSINEQYF

J gene: TRBJ2-7
D gene: TRBD1
clone size: NA
CDR3 length: 15
V gene: TRBV7-6
CDR3 DNA: TGTGCCAGCAGCTTCCTCGGGACAGGGAGCTACGAGCAGTACTTC
CDR3 protein: CASSFLGTGSYEQYF

J gene: TRBJ2-7
D gene: TRBD1
clone size: NA
CDR3 length: 13
V gene: TRBV27
CDR3 DNA: TGTGCCAGCCGGGACAGGGTGGACTACGAGCAGTACTTC
CDR3 protein: CASRDRVDYEQYF

J gene: TRBJ2-7
D gene: TRBD2
clone size: NA
CDR3 length: 16
V gene: TRBV19
CDR3 DNA: TGTGCCAGTAGTATGCTTAGCGGGAGGGCCTTCAACGAGCAGTACTTC
CDR3 protein: CASSMLSGRAFNEQYF

J gene: TRBJ2-1
D gene: TRBD2
clone size: NA
CDR3 length: 19
V gene: TRBV5-4
CDR3 DNA: TGTGCCAGCAGCGCGGCTGGGACTAGCGGGAGGGGCTCCTACAATGAGCAGTTCTTC
CDR3 protein: CASSAAGTSGRGSYNEQFF

J gene: TRBJ2-3
D gene: NA
clone size: NA
CDR3 length: 13
V gene: TRBV5-6
CDR3 DNA: TGTGCCAGCAGCCTGGGGCTCACAGATACGCAGTATTTT
CDR3 protein: CASSLGLTDTQYF

J gene: TRBJ2-1
D gene: NA
clone size: once
CDR3 length: 16
V gene: TRBV6-5
CDR3 DNA: TGTGCCAGCAGTTACTCTACGACTCTGGGGTACAATGAGCAGTTCTTC
CDR3 protein: CASSYSTTLGYNEQFF

J gene: TRBJ1-2
D gene: TRBD1
clone size: NA
CDR3 length: 14
V gene: TRBV27
CDR3 DNA: TGTGCCAGCAGTCCACAAGACAGGGTCTATGGCTACACCTTC
CDR3 protein: CASSPQDRVYGYTF

J gene: TRBJ2-2
D gene: NA
clone size: NA
CDR3 length: 13
V gene: TRBV4-1
CDR3 DNA: TGCGCCAGCAGCCCACCCGGAGCCGGGGAGCTGTTTTTT
CDR3 protein: CASSPPGAGELFF

J gene: TRBJ2-5
D gene: TRBD2
clone size: NA
CDR3 length: 16
V gene: TRBV5-1
CDR3 DNA: TGCGCCAGCAGCTCGGGGACTAGCGGGAGTGAGAAGACCCAGTACTTC
CDR3 protein: CASSSGTSGSEKTQYF

J gene: TRBJ2-2
D gene: TRBD2
clone size: NA
CDR3 length: 21
V gene: TRBV19
CDR3 DNA: TGTGCCAGTAGGAACCACATCCTACCCGGTACTAGCGGGAGTTACACCGGGGAGCTGTTTTTT
CDR3 protein: CASRNHILPGTSGSYTGELFF

J gene: TRBJ2-7
D gene: NA
clone size: few
CDR3 length: 12
V gene: TRBV11-2
CDR3 DNA: TGTGCCAGCAGCCAAACCGGACGCGAGCAGTACTTC
CDR3 protein: CASSQTGREQYF

J gene: TRBJ1-1
D gene: NA
clone size: NA
CDR3 length: 12
V gene: TRBV27
CDR3 DNA: TGTGCCAGCAGTCTAAATAGGGGTGAAGCTTTCTTT
CDR3 protein: CASSLNRGEAFF

J gene: TRBJ1-1
D gene: NA
clone size: NA
CDR3 length: 12
V gene: TRBV5-6
CDR3 DNA: TGTGCCAGCATCCCGGGGAAGACTGAAGCTTTCTTT
CDR3 protein: CASIPGKTEAFF

J gene: TRBJ2-3
D gene: TRBD2
clone size: NA
CDR3 length: 17
V gene: TRBV14
CDR3 DNA: TGTGCCAGCAGCCACCGACTAGCGGGGGTCCTCACAGATACGCAGTATTTT
CDR3 protein: CASSHRLAGVLTDTQYF

J gene: TRBJ2-3
D gene: NA
clone size: NA
CDR3 length: 17
V gene: TRBV30
CDR3 DNA: TGTGCCTGGAGTGTACGAGGTTTCACGGGGGGCACAGATACGCAGTATTTT
CDR3 protein: CAWSVRGFTGGTDTQYF

J gene: TRBJ1-2
D gene: TRBD1
clone size: NA
CDR3 length: 14
V gene: TRBV6-5
CDR3 DNA: TGTGCCAGCAGCCTCCCGGACAGGGATGCAGGCTACACCTTC
CDR3 protein: CASSLPDRDAGYTF

J gene: TRBJ1-3
D gene: TRBD1
clone size: NA
CDR3 length: 15
V gene: TRBV19
CDR3 DNA: TGTGCCAGTAGTATAGAGACAGGGACTGGCGACACCATATATTTT
CDR3 protein: CASSIETGTGDTIYF

J gene: TRBJ1-2
D gene: TRBD1
clone size: few
CDR3 length: 16
V gene: TRBV28
CDR3 DNA: TGTGCCAGCAGCCTCTTCCCGGGACAGGGAGGCTATGGCTACACCTTC
CDR3 protein: CASSLFPGQGGYGYTF

J gene: TRBJ2-7
D gene: TRBD2
clone size: NA
CDR3 length: 17
V gene: TRBV7-2
CDR3 DNA: TGTGCCAGCAGCCCCAGACTAGCGGGAACGGGTATCTACGAGCAGTACTTC
CDR3 protein: CASSPRLAGTGIYEQYF

J gene: TRBJ2-3
D gene: NA
clone size: NA
CDR3 length: 15
V gene: TRBV6-6
CDR3 DNA: TGTGCCAGCAGTTACTCGGGGGGACCCACAGATACGCAGTATTTT
CDR3 protein: CASSYSGGPTDTQYF

J gene: TRBJ2-5
D gene: NA
clone size: NA
CDR3 length: 15
V gene: TRBV7-9
CDR3 DNA: TGTGCCAGCAGCTTAGAGGGCGGGGTTATGGAGACCCAGTACTTC
CDR3 protein: CASSLEGGVMETQYF

J gene: TRBJ2-1
D gene: NA
clone size: once
CDR3 length: 12
V gene: TRBV7-3
CDR3 DNA: TGTGCCAGCAGCTTCGGAGGGACAGAGCAGTTCTTC
CDR3 protein: CASSFGGTEQFF

J gene: TRBJ1-2
D gene: NA
clone size: once
CDR3 length: 13
V gene: TRBV5-1
CDR3 DNA: TGCGCCAGCAGCCCCGACCAGAGCTATGGCTACACCTTC
CDR3 protein: CASSPDQSYGYTF

J gene: TRBJ1-5
D gene: NA
clone size: NA
CDR3 length: 16
V gene: TRBV28
CDR3 DNA: TGTGCCAGCAGTGAATATAGATCCCTTCCCTATCAGCCCCAGCATTTT
CDR3 protein: CASSEYRSLPYQPQHF

J gene: TRBJ2-3
D gene: NA
clone size: NA
CDR3 length: 13
V gene: TRBV19
CDR3 DNA: TGTGCCAGTAGTATAGTGGCCCGAGATACGCAGTATTTT
CDR3 protein: CASSIVARDTQYF

J gene: TRBJ2-7
D gene: TRBD1
clone size: NA
CDR3 length: 14
V gene: TRBV9
CDR3 DNA: TGTGCCAGCAGCCTGACGGGACAGCCCTACGAGCAGTACTTC
CDR3 protein: CASSLTGQPYEQYF

J gene: TRBJ2-7
D gene: TRBD2
clone size: NA
CDR3 length: 15
V gene: TRBV18
CDR3 DNA: TGTGCCAGCTCACCACCGGGGACTAGCGACCACGAGCAGTACTTC
CDR3 protein: CASSPPGTSDHEQYF

J gene: TRBJ1-3
D gene: NA
clone size: NA
CDR3 length: 15
V gene: TRBV2
CDR3 DNA: TGTGCCAGCAGTGTTGGGGGCCTCTCTGGAAACACCATATATTTT
CDR3 protein: CASSVGGLSGNTIYF

J gene: TRBJ1-1
D gene: TRBD1
clone size: NA
CDR3 length: 13
V gene: TRBV10-1
CDR3 DNA: TGCGCCAGCAGTGGGACAGGAGGGACTGAAGCTTTCTTT
CDR3 protein: CASSGTGGTEAFF

J gene: TRBJ2-3
D gene: NA
clone size: NA
CDR3 length: 14
V gene: TRBV7-2
CDR3 DNA: TGTGCCAGCAGCTTACTTATTAGGGGGGATACGCAGTATTTT
CDR3 protein: CASSLLIRGDTQYF

J gene: TRBJ2-5
D gene: NA
clone size: NA
CDR3 length: 16
V gene: TRBV5-6
CDR3 DNA: TGTGCCAGCAGCTTGGGTCCATCCAGCAACCAAGAGACCCAGTACTTC
CDR3 protein: CASSLGPSSNQETQYF